This T cell receptor (beta chain) was documented in a study of molecular identifiers for immune sequencing clone quantification. The germline gives CDR1 SGHDT, CDR2 YYEEEE. CDR3 size: 16 residues. The V gene end was trimmed by 4 bases and the J gene end by 5 bases; junction bases not matched to a gene: 12. Whole-study findings and limits: Detecting spiked Jurkat TCR RNA from one cell among about a million naive cells was reportedly possible. The share of molecules held by clones above 20 RNA copies was over 98% in effector cells and under 1% in naive cells. A shared barcode on identical TCR molecules could lead to underestimated sizes for highly expanded clones.

Both previously described methods and listed TCR primers were employed to make bulk TCR libraries. TCRdb independently ran MiXCR on the PCR reads; one entry per CDR3 protein. The data show over 600,000 distinct CDR3 sequences, 15% to 20% seen once. Concerning this clonotype itself: Its specificity is unknown.

The TCR sequence derives from a human donor in good health. Some libraries in this study had Jurkat cell RNA spiked in. The chain couples TRBV5-6 to TRBJ2-5, with TRBD2 matching 9 bases. The sample consisted of naive CD8+ T cells from blood, with Jurkat cell RNA spiked in. Specified subset: FACS-sorted CD8+CD4-CCR7+CD45RA+ naive T cells. The CDR3 region is CASSMVAGVWLETQYF. DNA of the CDR3: TGTGCCAGCAGCATGGTAGCGGGAGTATGGCTGGAGACCCAGTACTTC.